The 31 T cell receptor beta chains in this list originate from one sample, sequenced in a study of early T cells in non-severe SARS-CoV-2 infection. TCRdb called the 5' RACE reads again in MiXCR, with one record for every CDR3 protein. In the table there are 45,000 to 70,000 distinct CDR3 sequences, roughly 6.2% of which are singletons. The source material was whole blood. The receptors here all came from an adult who was a healthcare worker with PCR-confirmed SARS-CoV-2 infection or an uninfected control (not recorded which).

The sample holds a few counts of this clonotype. The chain employs TRBV27 and TRBJ2-7, with 11 positions matching TRBD2. Germline V gene lookup returns CDR1 MNHEY and CDR2 SMNVEV (reference sequence). V was clipped by 4 bases and J by 4 bases; unmatched bases: 9. CDR3 size: 16 residues. CDR3 region: CASSSLLAGGVYEQYF. The CDR3 DNA follows: TGTGCCAGCAGTTCCCTGCTAGCGGGGGGAGTATACGAGCAGTACTTC.

This clonotype was detected many times. The rearrangement links TRBV28 to TRBJ2-2, with D perhaps assigned TRBD1 or TRBD2 (5 bases each). Germline values: CDR1 MDHEN, CDR2 SYDVKM. V lost 3 bases to trimming and J lost 0 bases, with 5 bases between them. CDR3 length equals 14 residues. CDR3 DNA: TGTGCCAGCAGTTTGGGACCGAACACCGGGGAGCTGTTTTTT. Amino acids: CASSLGPNTGELFF.

The table lists this clonotype with many counts. The V and J genes are TRBV10-3 and TRBJ2-3; D ambiguous. The CDR3 runs 15 residues. V was clipped by 2 bases and J by 7 bases, with 16 bases between them. The germline V gene encodes CDR1 ENHRY and CDR2 SYGVKD. The DNA for the CDR3 is TGTGCCATCAGTGAGCCCCGGAAGTTTGGAAATACGCAGTATTTT. This translates into CAISEPRKFGNTQYF.

This clonotype was counted ten times or more. The CDR3 DNA reads as TGCGCCAGCAGCCGAACAGGGGGCGGTCAGCCCCAGCATTTT. This sequence encodes CASSRTGGGQPQHF. V gene TRBV4-3 combines with J gene TRBJ1-5, with TRBD1 matching over 9 bases. Germline CDR1 reads LGHNA; CDR2 reads YSLEER. CDR3 length equals 14 residues. The junction had 4 bases not matched to a gene; V was cut back by 4 bases and J by 6 bases.

This clonotype has a count of ten or more. The chain joins TRBV7-2 to TRBJ1-1; D is perhaps TRBD1 (5 bases). Germline lookup yields CDR1 SGHTA and CDR2 FQGNSA. V was pared by 5 bases and J by 4 bases, with 11 bases between. This CDR3 contains 13 residues. The CDR3 DNA follows: TGTGCCAGCAGCGTTGGACACCGCACTGAAGCTTTCTTT. It is translated as CASSVGHRTEAFF.

The chain recombines TRBV6-1 with TRBJ2-7; D is unresolved. This CDR3 region has 15 residues. The germline gives CDR1 MNHNS, CDR2 SASEGT. The V gene lost 2 bases and the J gene lost 0 bases, with 11 bases spanning the gap. CDR3 loop: CASSEYQDASYEQYF. CDR3 nucleotide sequence: TGTGCCAGCAGTGAATATCAGGATGCCTCCTACGAGCAGTACTTC.

The chain combines TRBV6-2 or TRBV6-3 with TRBJ1-2, with a possible D match to TRBD1 (6 bases). This CDR3 spans 15 amino acids. CDR1 is MNHEY and CDR2 is SVGEGT in the germline V gene. V was cut by 6 bases and J by 6 bases, with 20 bases left in between. The CDR3 region has the DNA TGTGCCAGCAGCCCCTTCCGGGACACGGCGGATGGCTACACCTTC. Residues: CASSPFRDTADGYTF.

This clonotype has at least ten counts. This sequence joins TRBV7-9 and TRBJ1-3, with D perhaps TRBD1 (6 bases). Germline CDR1 and CDR2: SEHNR and FQNEAQ (reference sequence). The CDR3 has 16 amino acids. V was cut by 3 bases and J by 4 bases, with 16 bases left in between. The CDR3 sequence: CASSLGTPGQGNTIYF. For the CDR3, the DNA is TGTGCCAGCAGCTTGGGCACCCCCGGACAGGGAAACACCATATATTTT.

This clonotype was picked up many times. The V and J genes are TRBV20-1 and TRBJ1-5, with D possibly TRBD1 on 5 matching bases. The V gene's germline CDR1 is DFQATT and CDR2 SNEGSKA (reference sequence). CDR3 length equals 15 residues. V dropped 6 bases and J dropped 4 bases, with 19 bases sitting between them. The CDR3 protein is CSAARWGRDNQPQHF. The CDR3 region has the DNA TGCAGTGCCGCCCGGTGGGGCAGGGATAATCAGCCCCAGCATTTT.

This clonotype was counted only a few times. The chain combines TRBV11-2 with TRBJ2-7, with 7 bases matching TRBD1. The V gene's germline CDR1 is SGHAT and CDR2 FQNNGV. The CDR3 has 13 amino acids. V trimming: 3 bases; J trimming: 5 bases; junction bases outside the gene matches: 4. The CDR3 loop reads CASSFSTGDEQYF. DNA of the CDR3: TGTGCCAGCAGCTTCTCAACAGGGGACGAGCAGTACTTC.

The chain links TRBV15 to TRBJ2-3, with 7 bases fitting TRBD2. The CDR3 runs to 15 residues. V shed 1 base and J 1 base; nucleotides not matched to a gene: 2. In germline, CDR1 is LNHNV, CDR2 YYDKDF (reference sequence). The CDR3 DNA follows: TGTGCCACCAGCAGAGGACGGGGGGGCACAGATACGCAGTATTTT. Protein sequence: CATSRGRGGTDTQYF.

This clonotype occurred many times. The V and J genes are TRBV27 and TRBJ1-2, with D possibly matching TRBD1 (6 bases). The V gene lost 1 base and the J gene lost 4 bases, with 19 bases spanning the gap. The CDR3 sequence is 17 residues long. Looked up from germline, CDR1 is MNHEY and CDR2 is SMNVEV (reference sequence). CDR3 loop: CASSLFSGAIGPYGYTF. The CDR3 DNA follows: TGTGCCAGCAGTTTATTTTCAGGGGCTATAGGACCCTATGGCTACACCTTC.

This clonotype was found many times. The chain combines TRBV11-2 with TRBJ1-6; D gene ambiguous. This CDR3 has 15 amino acids. Germline lookup yields CDR1 SGHAT and CDR2 FQNNGV. The V end was cut by 3 bases, the J end by 4 bases, with 10 bases between. The CDR3 region is CASSFVREYNSPLHF. CDR3 DNA sequence: TGTGCCAGCAGCTTCGTACGGGAGTATAATTCACCCCTCCACTTT. Based on the CDR3 plus reference TRBV11-2 and TRBJ1-6, the full variable domain is EAGVAQSPRYKIIEKRQSVAFWCNPISGHATLYWYQQILGQGPKLLIQFQNNGVVDDSQLPKDRFSAERLKGVDSTLKIQPAKLEDSAVYLCASSFVREYNSPLHFGNGTRLTVT.

The genes are TRBV20-1 and TRBJ2-3, with 10 bases lining up with TRBD2. J was trimmed by 2 bases and V by 1 base; bases with no gene match: 6. The V gene's germline CDR1 is DFQATT and CDR2 SNEGSKA (reference sequence). There are 16 residues in the CDR3. For the CDR3, the DNA is TGCAGTGCTAGAGTGCCTAGCGGGGGCCACACAGATACGCAGTATTTT. Its protein is CSARVPSGGHTDTQYF.

The table lists this clonotype with many counts. The chain recombines TRBV7-8 with TRBJ2-5; TRBD2 aligns across 7 bases. The germline V gene encodes CDR1 SGHVS and CDR2 FQNEAQ. Trimming at V came to 5 bases and at J to 2 bases, leaving 11 bases not matched to a gene. The CDR3 is 16 amino acids. The CDR3 sequence is CASSPLGGGNQETQYF. Written as DNA, the CDR3 is TGTGCCAGCAGCCCCCTGGGGGGGGGAAATCAAGAGACCCAGTACTTC.

This rearrangement joins TRBV3-1 to TRBJ2-5; 12 nucleotides align to TRBD2. Germline V gene sequence: CDR1 LGHDT, CDR2 YNNKEL (reference sequence). V trimming: 0 bases; J trimming: 4 bases; junction bases outside the gene matches: 6. CDR3 length equals 17 residues. The chain's CDR3 is CASSQDHLAGGPETQYF. CDR3 in DNA: TGTGCCAGCAGCCAAGATCACCTAGCGGGGGGGCCAGAGACCCAGTACTTC.

This clonotype occurred many times. This sequence joins TRBV7-8 and TRBJ1-2, with a possible D match to TRBD1 (6 bases). This CDR3 is built from 16 residues. The germline V gene has CDR1 SGHVS and CDR2 FQNEAQ. The V end lost 5 bases, the J end lost 7 bases, and 23 bases lay between the germline ends. The chain's CDR3 is CASSPQINRVPGGYTF. In nucleotides, the CDR3 is TGTGCCAGCAGCCCACAGATAAACAGGGTTCCAGGTGGCTACACCTTC. The full variable domain, rest sourced from reference TRBV7-8 and TRBJ1-2, is GAGVSQSPRYKVAKRGQDVALRCDPISGHVSLFWYQQALGQGPEFLTYFQNEAQLDKSGLPSDRFFAERPEGSVSTLKIQRTQQEDSAVYLCASSPQINRVPGGYTFGSGTRLTVV.

The sample holds many counts of this clonotype. The V and J genes are TRBV29-1 and TRBJ2-3; D is unclear. Between the trimmed V and J ends, which lost 6 bases and 2 bases, there was a span of 9 bases. Germline V CDR1 and CDR2: SQVTM, ANQGSEA. The CDR3 is 12 amino acids. The CDR3 DNA is TGCAGCGTCGCGGACGCCACAGATACGCAGTATTTT. Protein product: CSVADATDTQYF.

The J gene is TRBJ2-7, the V gene TRBV2; TRBD1 matches 8 bases. CDR1 is SNHLY, CDR2 FYNNEI, per germline. The V gene end was trimmed by 8 bases and the J gene end by 3 bases; junction bases not matched to a gene: 21. The CDR3 contains 18 residues. The DNA of the CDR3 is TGTGCCAGCGCCGGGCCCCAGACCAGGACAGGGTCAGGCTACGAGCAGTACTTC. Translation gives CASAGPQTRTGSGYEQYF.

This clonotype was picked up many times. The V gene is TRBV29-1, the J gene TRBJ2-7; perhaps TRBD1 as D (5 bases). This CDR3 spans 11 amino acids. Trimming removed 4 bases at V and 8 bases at J, with 12 bases between. Germline V gene sequence: CDR1 SQVTM, CDR2 ANQGSEA. CDR3 DNA sequence: TGCAGCGTTGCAGACAGCCAAAAGCAGTACTTC. Amino acid sequence: CSVADSQKQYF.

This chain connects TRBV25-1 to TRBJ1-6; no reliable D call. Germline CDR1 MGHDK, CDR2 SYGVNS. V was trimmed by 4 bases and J by 3 bases, leaving 4 bases between them. This CDR3 spans 13 amino acids. CDR3 DNA sequence: TGTGCCAGCAGTGCATACTATAATTCACCCCTCCACTTT. Encoded protein: CASSAYYNSPLHF.

Ten or more counts support this clonotype. This chain uses TRBV5-1 with TRBJ2-7; 8 bases align to TRBD2. The CDR3 extends over 16 amino acids. Germline V gene data show CDR1 as SGHRS and CDR2 as YFSETQ. Losses at the gene ends were 6 bases for V and 3 bases for J; bases not matched to a gene: 14. The CDR3 nucleotides read TGCGCCAGCACCACGTTGCCTTCGGGACTAGGCTACGAGCAGTACTTC. Translated: CASTTLPSGLGYEQYF.

The chain couples TRBV7-6 to TRBJ2-6; no reliable D call. CDR3 length: 14 residues. From germline, CDR1 is SGHVS and CDR2 FNYEAQ. The V end was cut by 2 bases, the J end by 2 bases, with 4 bases between. CDR3 protein: CASSLNAGANVLTF. CDR3 in DNA: TGTGCCAGCAGCTTAAATGCTGGGGCCAACGTCCTGACTTTC.

The V and J genes are TRBV6-2 or TRBV6-3 and TRBJ1-5, with 7 bases matching TRBD1. V lost 6 bases, J lost 1 base, and 12 bases stayed unmatched. The CDR3 covers 17 residues. CDR1 is MNHEY and CDR2 is SVGEGT in the germline V gene. The CDR3 is CASSYSTGARSNQPQHF. The DNA for the CDR3 is TGTGCCAGCAGCTACAGTACAGGGGCTCGGAGCAATCAGCCCCAGCATTTT.

This clonotype was counted many times. The genes are TRBV12-2 and TRBJ1-1; TRBD1 was called by the table and not checked on the DNA. TRBV12-2 is a listed pseudogene. CDR3 size: 15 residues. In nucleotides, the CDR3 is TGTGCAAGTCGCCCTACACTTTCTGGACAGTTGTTAGCTTTCTTT. Translated: CASRPTLSGQLLAFF.

This clonotype was seen a few times. CDR3 nucleotide sequence: TGTGCCAGCAGTTACTCAGGGGGACTGTATAGCAATCAGCCCCAGCATTTT. This codes for CASSYSGGLYSNQPQHF. The rearrangement joins TRBV28 to TRBJ1-5, with 7 nucleotides matching TRBD1. In germline, CDR1 is MDHEN, CDR2 SYDVKM. The CDR3 loop spans 17 amino acids. Trimming took 4 bases from V and 0 from J; bases not matched to a gene: 9.

At least ten counts were recorded for this clonotype. The chain couples TRBV7-2 to TRBJ1-1; no clear D. CDR1 is SGHTA, CDR2 FQGNSA, per germline. This CDR3 has 12 amino acids. Trimming pared 3 bases from V and 14 bases from J, leaving 16 bases between. This CDR3 reads CASSFNGLEGFF. The CDR3 DNA reads TGTGCCAGCAGCTTTAATGGGTTGGAAGGGTTCTTT.

In its sample, this clonotype was seen many times. This rearrangement joins TRBV4-2 to TRBJ2-1; D gene uncertain. The CDR3 loop spans 15 amino acids. Germline loops: CDR1 LGHNA, CDR2 YNFKEQ. V was shortened by 1 base and J by 4 bases, with 11 bases between the two germline ends. The chain's CDR3 is CASSQGSRRYNEQFF. In DNA, the CDR3 is TGTGCCAGCAGCCAAGGAAGCCGGAGATACAATGAGCAGTTCTTC.

The sample holds many counts of this clonotype. The chain employs TRBV20-1 and TRBJ1-5, with 7 bases matching TRBD1. Germline lookup yields CDR1 DFQATT and CDR2 SNEGSKA (reference sequence). V trimming: 4 bases; J trimming: 6 bases; junction bases outside the gene matches: 9. The CDR3 length is 14 residues. The CDR3 bases are TGCAGTGCTACCACAGGGGAGGTGGTTCAGCCCCAGCATTTT. It translates to CSATTGEVVQPQHF.

This clonotype was counted many times. V usage is TRBV6-6 and J usage is TRBJ2-1, with 8 nucleotides matching TRBD1. Germline V gene data show CDR1 as MNHNY and CDR2 as SVGAGI (reference sequence). This CDR3 has 15 residues. The J segment lost 9 bases and the V segment lost 6 bases, leaving 13 bases of the junction unmatched. The CDR3 sequence is CASSRTGTGLGEQFF. CDR3 DNA: TGTGCCAGCAGCCGGACAGGGACGGGGCTGGGTGAGCAGTTCTTC.

The chain has TRBV24-1 and TRBJ1-1, with D perhaps TRBD1 (5 bases). From germline, CDR1 is KGHDR and CDR2 SFDVKD. CDR3 length equals 15 residues. V was shortened by 6 bases and J by 1 base, with 14 bases between the two germline ends. CDR3 sequence: CATSKGDSGNTEAFF. CDR3 DNA: TGTGCCACCAGTAAAGGGGATTCGGGGAACACTGAAGCTTTCTTT.